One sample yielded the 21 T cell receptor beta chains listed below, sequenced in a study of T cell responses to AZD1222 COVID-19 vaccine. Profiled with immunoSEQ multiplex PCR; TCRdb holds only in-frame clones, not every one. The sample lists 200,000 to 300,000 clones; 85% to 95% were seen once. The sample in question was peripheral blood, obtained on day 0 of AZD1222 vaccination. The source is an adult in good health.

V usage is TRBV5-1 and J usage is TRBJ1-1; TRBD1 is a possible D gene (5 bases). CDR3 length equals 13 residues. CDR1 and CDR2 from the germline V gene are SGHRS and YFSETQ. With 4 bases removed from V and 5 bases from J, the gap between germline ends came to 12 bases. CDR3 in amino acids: CASSNQGRTEAFF. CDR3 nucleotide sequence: TGCGCCAGCAGCAACCAGGGTAGGACTGAAGCTTTCTTT.

The CDR3 bases are TGTGCCAGTAGTACCACAGGGGGCCAGCAGCCCCAGCATTTT. Protein: CASSTTGGQQPQHF. The V and J genes are TRBV19 and TRBJ1-5, with 9 positions matching TRBD1. This CDR3 contains 14 residues. Germline CDR1 and CDR2: LNHDA and SQIVND (reference sequence). The ends lost 4 bases at V and 7 bases at J; junction bases unmatched: 5.

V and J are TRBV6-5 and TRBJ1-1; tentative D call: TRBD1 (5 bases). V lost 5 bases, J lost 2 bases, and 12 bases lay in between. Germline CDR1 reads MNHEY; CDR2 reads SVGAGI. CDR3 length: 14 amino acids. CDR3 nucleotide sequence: TGTGCCAGCAGTCCTCAGGGTACAAACACTGAAGCTTTCTTT. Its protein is CASSPQGTNTEAFF.

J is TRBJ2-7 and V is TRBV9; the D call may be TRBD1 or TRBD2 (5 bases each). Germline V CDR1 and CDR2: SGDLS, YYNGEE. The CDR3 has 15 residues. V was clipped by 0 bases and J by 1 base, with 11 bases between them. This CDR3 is CASSVGGDASYEQYF. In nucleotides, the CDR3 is TGTGCCAGCAGCGTAGGAGGGGACGCTTCCTACGAGCAGTACTTC.

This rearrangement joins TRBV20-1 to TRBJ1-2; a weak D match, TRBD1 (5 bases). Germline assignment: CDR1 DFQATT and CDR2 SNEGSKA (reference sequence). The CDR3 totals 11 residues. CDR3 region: CSGRGNYGYTF. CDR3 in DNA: TGCTCGGGGAGGGGTAACTATGGCTACACCTTC.

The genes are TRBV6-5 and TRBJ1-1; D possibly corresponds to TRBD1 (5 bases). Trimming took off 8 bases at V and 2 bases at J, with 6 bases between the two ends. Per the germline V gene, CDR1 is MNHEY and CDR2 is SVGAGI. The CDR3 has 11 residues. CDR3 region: CASQGNTEAFF. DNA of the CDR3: TGTGCCAGCCAGGGAAACACTGAAGCTTTCTTT.

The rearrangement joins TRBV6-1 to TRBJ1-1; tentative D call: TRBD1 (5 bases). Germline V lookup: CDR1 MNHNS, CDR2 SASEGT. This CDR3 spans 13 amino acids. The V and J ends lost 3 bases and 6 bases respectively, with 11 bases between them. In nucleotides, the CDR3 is TGTGCCAGCAGTGAGGCGTGGGGCCCTGAAGCTTTCTTT. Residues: CASSEAWGPEAFF.

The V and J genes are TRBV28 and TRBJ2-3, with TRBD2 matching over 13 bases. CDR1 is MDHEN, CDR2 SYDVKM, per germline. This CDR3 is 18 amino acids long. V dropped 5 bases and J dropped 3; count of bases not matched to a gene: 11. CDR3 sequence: CASSPLAGGPWGTDTQYF. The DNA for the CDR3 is TGTGCCAGCAGTCCACTAGCGGGAGGGCCGTGGGGTACAGATACGCAGTATTTT.

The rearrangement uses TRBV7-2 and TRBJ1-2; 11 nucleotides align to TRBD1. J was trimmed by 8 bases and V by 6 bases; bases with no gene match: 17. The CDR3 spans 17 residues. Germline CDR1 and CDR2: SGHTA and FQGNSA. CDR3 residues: CASRPAGQGVSGRGYTF. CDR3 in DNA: TGTGCCAGCAGACCTGCGGGACAGGGGGTATCTGGACGGGGCTACACCTTC.

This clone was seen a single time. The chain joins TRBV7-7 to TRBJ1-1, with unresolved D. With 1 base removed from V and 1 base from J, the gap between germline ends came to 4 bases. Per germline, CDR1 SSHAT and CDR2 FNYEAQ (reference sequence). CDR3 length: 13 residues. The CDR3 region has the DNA TGTGCCAGCAGCTTAGACAGGAACACTGAAGCTTTCTTT. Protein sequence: CASSLDRNTEAFF.

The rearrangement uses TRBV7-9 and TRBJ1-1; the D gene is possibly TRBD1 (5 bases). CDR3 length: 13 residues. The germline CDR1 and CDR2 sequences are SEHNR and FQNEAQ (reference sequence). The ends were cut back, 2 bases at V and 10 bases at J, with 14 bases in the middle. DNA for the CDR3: TGTGCCAGCAGCTTAATAGTAGTAACAGGAGCTTTCTTT. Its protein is CASSLIVVTGAFF.

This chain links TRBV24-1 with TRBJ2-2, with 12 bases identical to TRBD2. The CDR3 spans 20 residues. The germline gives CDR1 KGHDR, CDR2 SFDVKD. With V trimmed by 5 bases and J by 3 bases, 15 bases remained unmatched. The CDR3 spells CATSGLPLTSGGMDTGELFF. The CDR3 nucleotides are TGTGCCACCAGTGGCTTACCACTGACTAGCGGGGGAATGGACACCGGGGAGCTGTTTTTT.

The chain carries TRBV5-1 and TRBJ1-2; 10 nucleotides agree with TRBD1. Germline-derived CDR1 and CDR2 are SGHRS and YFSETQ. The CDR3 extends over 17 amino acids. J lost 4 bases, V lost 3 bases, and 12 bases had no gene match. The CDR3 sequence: CASSSTPGTGVVYGYTF. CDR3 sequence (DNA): TGCGCCAGCAGCTCTACCCCCGGGACAGGGGTCGTCTATGGCTACACCTTC.

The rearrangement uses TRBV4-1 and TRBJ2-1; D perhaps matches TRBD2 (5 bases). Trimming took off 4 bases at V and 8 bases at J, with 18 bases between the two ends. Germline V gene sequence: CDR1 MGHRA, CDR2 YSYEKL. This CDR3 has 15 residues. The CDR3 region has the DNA TGCGCCAGCAGCCTCCTACCGGGCCTCGGGGATGAGCAGTTCTTC. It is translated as CASSLLPGLGDEQFF.

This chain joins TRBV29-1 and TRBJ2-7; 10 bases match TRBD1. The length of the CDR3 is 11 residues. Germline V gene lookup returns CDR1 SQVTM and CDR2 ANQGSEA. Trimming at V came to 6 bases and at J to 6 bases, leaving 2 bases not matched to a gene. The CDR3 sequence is CSVGQGPEQYF. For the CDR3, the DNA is TGCAGCGTGGGACAGGGGCCCGAGCAGTACTTC.

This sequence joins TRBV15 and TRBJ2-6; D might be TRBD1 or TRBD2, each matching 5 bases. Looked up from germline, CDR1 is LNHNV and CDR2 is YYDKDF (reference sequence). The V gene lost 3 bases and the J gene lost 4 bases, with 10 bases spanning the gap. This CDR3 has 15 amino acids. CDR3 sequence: CATSSGASGANVLTF. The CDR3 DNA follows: TGTGCCACCAGCAGCGGGGCTAGCGGGGCCAACGTCCTGACTTTC.

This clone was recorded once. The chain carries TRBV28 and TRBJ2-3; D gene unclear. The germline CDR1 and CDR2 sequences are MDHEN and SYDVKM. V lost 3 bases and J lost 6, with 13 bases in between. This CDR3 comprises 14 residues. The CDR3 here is CASSFLPMGDTQYF. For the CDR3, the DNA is TGTGCCAGCAGTTTCCTCCCTATGGGGGATACGCAGTATTTT.

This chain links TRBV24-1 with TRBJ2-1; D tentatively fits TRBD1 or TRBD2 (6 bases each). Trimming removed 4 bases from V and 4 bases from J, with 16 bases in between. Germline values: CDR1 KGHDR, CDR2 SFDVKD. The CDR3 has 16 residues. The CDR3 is CATSEGGLPAYNEQFF. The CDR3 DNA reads TGTGCCACCAGTGAAGGGGGACTCCCGGCGTACAATGAGCAGTTCTTC.

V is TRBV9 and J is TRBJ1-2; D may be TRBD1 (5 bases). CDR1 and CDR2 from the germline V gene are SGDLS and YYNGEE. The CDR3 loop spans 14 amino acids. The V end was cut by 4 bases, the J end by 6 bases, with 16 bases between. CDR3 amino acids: CASSPRLGAHGYTF. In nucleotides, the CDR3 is TGTGCCAGCAGCCCTCGTTTAGGGGCACATGGCTACACCTTC. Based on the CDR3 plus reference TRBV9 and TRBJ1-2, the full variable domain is DSGVTQTPKHLITATGQRVTLRCSPRSGDLSVYWYQQSLDQGLQFLIQYYNGEERAKGNILERFSAQQFPDLHSELNLSSLELGDSALYFCASSPRLGAHGYTFGSGTRLTVV.

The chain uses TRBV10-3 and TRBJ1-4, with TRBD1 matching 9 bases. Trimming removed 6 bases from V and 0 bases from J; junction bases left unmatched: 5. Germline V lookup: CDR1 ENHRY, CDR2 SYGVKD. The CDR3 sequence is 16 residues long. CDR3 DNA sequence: TGTGCCATCAGCAAGGGACAGGGAGCAACTAATGAAAAACTGTTTTTT. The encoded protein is CAISKGQGATNEKLFF.

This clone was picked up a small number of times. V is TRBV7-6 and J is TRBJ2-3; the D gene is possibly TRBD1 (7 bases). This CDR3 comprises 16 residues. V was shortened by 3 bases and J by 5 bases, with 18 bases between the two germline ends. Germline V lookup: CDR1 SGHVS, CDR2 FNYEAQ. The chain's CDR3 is CASSFPGGTPQDTQYF. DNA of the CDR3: TGTGCCAGCAGCTTTCCAGGGGGGACGCCCCAAGATACGCAGTATTTT.